This T cell receptor beta chain was recovered during a study of OX40 agonist ivuxolimab in advanced cancers. Samples of blood were obtained at baseline, on cycle 4 day 1, and on cycle 7 day 1. The method was immunoSEQ multiplex PCR; TCRdb's version includes in-frame clones alone and lacks a portion of them. The repertoire consists of 45,000 to 65,000 clones, with roughly 90% occurring once and the leading ten covering 5.5% to 7%. The clonotype was recovered from an adult with an advanced solid tumor such as melanoma, head and neck, liver or kidney cancer. Sequences were derived from CD4+ or CD8+ T cells sorted from blood, sampled in a trial of the OX40 agonist ivuxolimab.

This chain's CDR3 is CASSQGHAGEQFF. CDR3 nucleotide sequence: TGCGCCAGCAGCCAAGGACACGCTGGTGAGCAGTTCTTC. The chain joins TRBV5-1 to TRBJ2-1, with D possibly TRBD1 on 5 matching bases. V was clipped by 4 bases and J by 9 bases, with 14 bases between them. This CDR3 is built from 13 residues. Per the germline V gene, CDR1 is SGHRS and CDR2 is YFSETQ.